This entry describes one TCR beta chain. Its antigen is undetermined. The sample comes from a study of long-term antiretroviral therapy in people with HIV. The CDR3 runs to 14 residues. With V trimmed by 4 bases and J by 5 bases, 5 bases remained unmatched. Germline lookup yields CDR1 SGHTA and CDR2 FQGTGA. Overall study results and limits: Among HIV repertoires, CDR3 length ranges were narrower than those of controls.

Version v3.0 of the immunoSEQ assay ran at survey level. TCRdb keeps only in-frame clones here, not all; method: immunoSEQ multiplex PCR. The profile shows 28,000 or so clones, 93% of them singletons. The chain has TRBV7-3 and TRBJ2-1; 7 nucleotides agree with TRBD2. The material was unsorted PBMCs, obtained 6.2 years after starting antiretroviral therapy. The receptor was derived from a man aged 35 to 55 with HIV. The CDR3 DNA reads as TGTGCCAGCAGCTCCGGGGGGATAGACAATGAGCAGTTCTTC. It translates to CASSSGGIDNEQFF.